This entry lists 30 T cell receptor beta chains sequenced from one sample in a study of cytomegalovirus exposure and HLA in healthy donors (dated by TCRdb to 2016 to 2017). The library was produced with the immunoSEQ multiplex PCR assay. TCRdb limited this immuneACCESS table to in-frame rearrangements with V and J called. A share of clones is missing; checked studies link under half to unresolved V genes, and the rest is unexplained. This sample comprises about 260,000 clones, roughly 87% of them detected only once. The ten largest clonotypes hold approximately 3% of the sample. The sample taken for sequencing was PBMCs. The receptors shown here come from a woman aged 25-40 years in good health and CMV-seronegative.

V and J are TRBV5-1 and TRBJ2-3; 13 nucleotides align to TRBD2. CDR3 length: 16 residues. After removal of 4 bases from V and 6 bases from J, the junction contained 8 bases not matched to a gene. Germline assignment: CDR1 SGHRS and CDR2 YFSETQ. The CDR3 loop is CASSPRTSGSVDTQYF. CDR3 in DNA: TGCGCCAGCAGCCCCCGGACTAGCGGGAGCGTTGATACGCAGTATTTT.

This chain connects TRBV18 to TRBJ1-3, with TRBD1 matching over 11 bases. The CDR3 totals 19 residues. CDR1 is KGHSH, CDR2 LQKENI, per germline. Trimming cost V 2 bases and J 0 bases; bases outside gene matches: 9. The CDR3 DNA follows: TGTGCCAGCTCACCAATCGGGACAGGGGGTATTACCTCTGGAAACACCATATATTTT. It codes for CASSPIGTGGITSGNTIYF.

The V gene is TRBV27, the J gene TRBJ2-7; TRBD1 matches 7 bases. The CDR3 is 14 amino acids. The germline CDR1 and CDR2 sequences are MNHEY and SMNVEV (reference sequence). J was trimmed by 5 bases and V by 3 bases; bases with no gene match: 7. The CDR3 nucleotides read TGTGCCAGCAGTTTTACCGGGACAGAACACGAGCAGTACTTC. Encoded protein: CASSFTGTEHEQYF.

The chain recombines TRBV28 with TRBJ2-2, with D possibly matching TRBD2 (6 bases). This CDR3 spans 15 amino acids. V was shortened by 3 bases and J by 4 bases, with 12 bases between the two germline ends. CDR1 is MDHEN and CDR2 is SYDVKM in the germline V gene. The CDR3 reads CASSFGGGSTGELFF. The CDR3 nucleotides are TGTGCCAGCAGTTTTGGGGGAGGTTCCACCGGGGAGCTGTTTTTT.

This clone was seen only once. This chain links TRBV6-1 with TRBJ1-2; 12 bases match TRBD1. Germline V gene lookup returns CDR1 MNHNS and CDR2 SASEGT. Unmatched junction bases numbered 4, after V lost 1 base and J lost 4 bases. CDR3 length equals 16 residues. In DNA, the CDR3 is TGTGCCAGCAGTGAAGTGGGGGACAGGGGGCTCTATGGCTACACCTTC. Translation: CASSEVGDRGLYGYTF.

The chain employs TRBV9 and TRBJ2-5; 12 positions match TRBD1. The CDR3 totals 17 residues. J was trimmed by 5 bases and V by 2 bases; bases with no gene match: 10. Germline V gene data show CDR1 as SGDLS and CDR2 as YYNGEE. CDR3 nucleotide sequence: TGTGCCAGCAGCGTGAGAGGGGACAGGGGGCCCCTGGAGACCCAGTACTTC. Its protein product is CASSVRGDRGPLETQYF.

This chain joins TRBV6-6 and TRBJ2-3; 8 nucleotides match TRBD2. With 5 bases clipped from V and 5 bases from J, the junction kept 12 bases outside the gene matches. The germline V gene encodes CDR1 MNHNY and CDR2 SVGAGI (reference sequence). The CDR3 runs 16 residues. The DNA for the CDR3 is TGTGCCAGCAGTCCACACGCTAGCGGGTATAGAGATACGCAGTATTTT. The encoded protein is CASSPHASGYRDTQYF.

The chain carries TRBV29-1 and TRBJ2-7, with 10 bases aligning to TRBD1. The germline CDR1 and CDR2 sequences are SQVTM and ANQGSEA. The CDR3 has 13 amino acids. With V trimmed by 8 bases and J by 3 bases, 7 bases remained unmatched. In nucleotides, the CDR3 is TGCAGCCTCGGGACAGGGGAGGTCTACGAGCAGTACTTC. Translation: CSLGTGEVYEQYF.

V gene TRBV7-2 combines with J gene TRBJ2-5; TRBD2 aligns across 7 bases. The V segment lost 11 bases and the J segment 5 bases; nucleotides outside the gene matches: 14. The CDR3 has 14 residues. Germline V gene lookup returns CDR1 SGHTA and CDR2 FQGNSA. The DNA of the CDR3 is TGTGCCTCGGCGGCTAGCGGTTTTGAGGAGACCCAGTACTTC. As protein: CASAASGFEETQYF.

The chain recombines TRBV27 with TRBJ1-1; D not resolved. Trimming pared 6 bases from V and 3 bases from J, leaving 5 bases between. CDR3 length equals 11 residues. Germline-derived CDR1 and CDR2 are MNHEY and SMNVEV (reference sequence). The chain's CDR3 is CASSSYTEAFF. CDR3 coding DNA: TGTGCCAGCAGCAGTTACACTGAAGCTTTCTTT.

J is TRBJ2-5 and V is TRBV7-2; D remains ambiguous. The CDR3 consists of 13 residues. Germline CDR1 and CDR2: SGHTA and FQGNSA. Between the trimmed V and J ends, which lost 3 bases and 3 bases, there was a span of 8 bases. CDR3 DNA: TGTGCCAGCAGCTTGCGACTGGAAGAGACCCAGTACTTC. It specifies CASSLRLEETQYF.

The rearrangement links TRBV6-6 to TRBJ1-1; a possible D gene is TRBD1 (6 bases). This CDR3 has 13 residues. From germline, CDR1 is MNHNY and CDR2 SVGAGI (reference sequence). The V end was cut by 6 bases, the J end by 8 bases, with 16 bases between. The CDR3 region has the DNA TGTGCCAGCAGCTTCAGACAGGAGAAAGAAGCTTTCTTT. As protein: CASSFRQEKEAFF.

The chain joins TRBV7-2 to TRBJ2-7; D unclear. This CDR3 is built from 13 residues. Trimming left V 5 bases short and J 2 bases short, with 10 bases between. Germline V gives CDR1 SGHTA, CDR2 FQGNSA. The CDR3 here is CASSHAPPYEQYF. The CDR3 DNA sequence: TGTGCCAGCAGCCACGCCCCCCCCTACGAGCAGTACTTC.

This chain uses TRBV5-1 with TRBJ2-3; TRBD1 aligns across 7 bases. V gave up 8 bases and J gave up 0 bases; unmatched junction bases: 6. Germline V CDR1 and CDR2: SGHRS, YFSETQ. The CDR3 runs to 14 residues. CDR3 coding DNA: TGCGCCAGTAGACAGGGTCTCAGCACAGATACGCAGTATTTT. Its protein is CASRQGLSTDTQYF. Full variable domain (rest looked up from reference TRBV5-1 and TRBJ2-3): KAGVTQTPRYLIKTRGQQVTLSCSPISGHRSVSWYQQTPGQGLQFLFEYFSETQRNKGNFPGRFSGRQFSNSRSEMNVSTLELGDSALYLCASRQGLSTDTQYFGPGTRLTVL.

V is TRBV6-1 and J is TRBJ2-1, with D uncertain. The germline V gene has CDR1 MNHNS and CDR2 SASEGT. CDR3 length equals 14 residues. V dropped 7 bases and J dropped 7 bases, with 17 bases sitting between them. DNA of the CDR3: TGTGCCAGCAAATCTAGTAGGTCTGGGAATGAGCAGTTCTTC. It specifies CASKSSRSGNEQFF.

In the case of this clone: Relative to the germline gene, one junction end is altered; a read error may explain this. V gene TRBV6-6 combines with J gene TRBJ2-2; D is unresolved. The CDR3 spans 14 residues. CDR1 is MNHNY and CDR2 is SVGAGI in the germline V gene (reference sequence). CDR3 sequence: CASSYSPNTGELFF. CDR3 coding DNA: TGTGCCAGCAGCTACTCCCCTAACACCGGGGAGCTGTTTTTT.

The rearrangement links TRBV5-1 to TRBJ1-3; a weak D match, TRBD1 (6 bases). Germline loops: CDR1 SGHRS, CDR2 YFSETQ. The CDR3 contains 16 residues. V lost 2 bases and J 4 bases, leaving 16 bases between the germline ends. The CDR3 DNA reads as TGCGCCAGCAGCTTTCAAACAGGGTCTTCAGGAAACACCATATATTTT. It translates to CASSFQTGSSGNTIYF. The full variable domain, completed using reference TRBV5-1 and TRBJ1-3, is KAGVTQTPRYLIKTRGQQVTLSCSPISGHRSVSWYQQTPGQGLQFLFEYFSETQRNKGNFPGRFSGRQFSNSRSEMNVSTLELGDSALYLCASSFQTGSSGNTIYFGEGSWLTVV.

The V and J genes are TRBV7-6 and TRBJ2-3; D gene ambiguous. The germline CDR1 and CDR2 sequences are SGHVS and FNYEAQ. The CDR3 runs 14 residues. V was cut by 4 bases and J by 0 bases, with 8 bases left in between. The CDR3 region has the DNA TGTGCCAGCAGCTCCCACCTAAGCACAGATACGCAGTATTTT. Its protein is CASSSHLSTDTQYF.

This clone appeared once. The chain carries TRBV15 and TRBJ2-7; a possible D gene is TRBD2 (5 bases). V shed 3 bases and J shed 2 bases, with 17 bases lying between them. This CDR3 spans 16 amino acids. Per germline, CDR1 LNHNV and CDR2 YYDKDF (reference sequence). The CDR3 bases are TGTGCCACCAGCAGCGCCTTTAGCGCGAGTCCCTACGAGCAGTACTTC. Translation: CATSSAFSASPYEQYF.

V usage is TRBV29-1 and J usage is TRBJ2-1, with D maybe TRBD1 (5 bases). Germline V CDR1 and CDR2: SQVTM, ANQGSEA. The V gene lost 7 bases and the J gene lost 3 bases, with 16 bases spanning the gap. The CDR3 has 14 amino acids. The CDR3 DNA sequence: TGCAGCGCCGCAGGGATCCCCCTCTACAATGAGCAGTTCTTC. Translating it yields CSAAGIPLYNEQFF.

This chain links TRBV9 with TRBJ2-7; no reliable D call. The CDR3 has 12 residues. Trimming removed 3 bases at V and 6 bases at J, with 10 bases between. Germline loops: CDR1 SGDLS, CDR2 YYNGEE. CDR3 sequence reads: CASSGTHGEQYF. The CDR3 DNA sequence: TGTGCCAGCAGCGGGACCCATGGCGAGCAGTACTTC.

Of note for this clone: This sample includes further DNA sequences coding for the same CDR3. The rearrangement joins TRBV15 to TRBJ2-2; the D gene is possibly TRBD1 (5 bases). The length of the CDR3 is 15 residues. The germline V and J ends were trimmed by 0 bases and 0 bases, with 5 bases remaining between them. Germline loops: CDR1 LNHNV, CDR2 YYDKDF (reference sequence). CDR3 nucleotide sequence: TGTGCCACCAGCAGAGACAGGGCGAACACCGGGGAGCTGTTTTTT. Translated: CATSRDRANTGELFF.

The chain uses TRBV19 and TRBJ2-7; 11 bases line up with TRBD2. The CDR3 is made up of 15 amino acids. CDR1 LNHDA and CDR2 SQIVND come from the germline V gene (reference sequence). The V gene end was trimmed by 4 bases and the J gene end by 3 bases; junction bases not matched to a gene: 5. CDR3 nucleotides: TGTGCCAGTAGTACAACTAGCGGGAGTCTCTACGAGCAGTACTTC. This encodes CASSTTSGSLYEQYF.

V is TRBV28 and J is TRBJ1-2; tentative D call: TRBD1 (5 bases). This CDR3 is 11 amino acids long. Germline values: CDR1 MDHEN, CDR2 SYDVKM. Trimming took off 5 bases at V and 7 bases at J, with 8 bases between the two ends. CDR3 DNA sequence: TGTGCCAGCAGTCTCGGGGGTGGCTACACCTTC. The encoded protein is CASSLGGGYTF.

The CDR3 DNA reads TGCGCCAGCACTTCAGTCAGCAGGGCACTGTCGAACACTGAAGCTTTCTTT. Translated, it gives CASTSVSRALSNTEAFF. The J gene is TRBJ1-1, the V gene TRBV23-1; the D gene is possibly TRBD1 (5 bases). TRBV23-1 is an open reading frame whose function is uncertain. The CDR3 loop spans 17 amino acids. The V and J ends lost 7 bases and 1 base respectively, with 22 bases between them.

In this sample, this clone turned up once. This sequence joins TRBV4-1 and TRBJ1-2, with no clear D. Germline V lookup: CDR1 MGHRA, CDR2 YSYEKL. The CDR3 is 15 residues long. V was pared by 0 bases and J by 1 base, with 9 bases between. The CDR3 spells CASSQERPDNYGYTF. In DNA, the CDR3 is TGCGCCAGCAGCCAAGAGAGGCCGGATAACTATGGCTACACCTTC.

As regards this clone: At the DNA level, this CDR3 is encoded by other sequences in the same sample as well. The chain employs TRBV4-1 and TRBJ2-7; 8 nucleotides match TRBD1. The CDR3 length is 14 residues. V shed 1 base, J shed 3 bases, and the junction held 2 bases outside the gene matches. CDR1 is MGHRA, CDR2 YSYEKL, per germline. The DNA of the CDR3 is TGCGCCAGCAGCCAAGTAACAGGGGGCTACGAGCAGTACTTC. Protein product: CASSQVTGGYEQYF.

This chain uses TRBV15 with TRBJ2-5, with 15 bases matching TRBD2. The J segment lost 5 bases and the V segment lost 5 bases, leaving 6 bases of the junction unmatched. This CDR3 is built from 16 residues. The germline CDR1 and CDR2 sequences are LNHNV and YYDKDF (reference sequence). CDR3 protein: CATSDGLAGGGETQYF. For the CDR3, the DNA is TGTGCCACCAGCGACGGACTAGCGGGAGGGGGGGAGACCCAGTACTTC.

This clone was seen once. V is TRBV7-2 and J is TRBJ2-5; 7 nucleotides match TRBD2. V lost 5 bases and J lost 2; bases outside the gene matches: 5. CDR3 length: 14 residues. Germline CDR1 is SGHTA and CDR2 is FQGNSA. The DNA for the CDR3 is TGTGCCAGCAGCCCTGGGGGGGGTCAAGAGACCCAGTACTTC. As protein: CASSPGGGQETQYF.

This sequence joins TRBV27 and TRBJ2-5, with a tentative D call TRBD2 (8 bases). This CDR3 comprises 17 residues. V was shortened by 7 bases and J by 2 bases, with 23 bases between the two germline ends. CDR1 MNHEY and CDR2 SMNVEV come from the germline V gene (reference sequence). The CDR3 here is CASTSKGAGGGQETQYF. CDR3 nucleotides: TGTGCCAGCACATCAAAGGGGGCGGGAGGTGGTCAAGAGACCCAGTACTTC.